The 8 T cell receptor beta chains presented below share a single source sample, sequenced in a study of cytomegalovirus exposure and HLA in healthy donors. PCR amplification relied on 60 Vbeta primers (plus 13 Jbeta primers). Sequencing used immunoSEQ multiplex PCR; TCRdb keeps in-frame clones, though not all of them. The sample shows about 43,000 clones, around 53% of them seen only once. Material for sequencing was PBMCs. The origin of the receptors is a man in his 60s in good health and CMV-seronegative.

The chain carries TRBV29-1 and TRBJ2-5; D gene unclear. The CDR3 sequence is 11 residues long. V lost 5 bases and J 5 bases, leaving 9 bases between the germline ends. CDR1 and CDR2 from the germline V gene are SQVTM and ANQGSEA. CDR3 in amino acids: CSVLVTETQYF. CDR3 coding DNA: TGCAGCGTTTTAGTCACGGAGACCCAGTACTTC.

This clone has more than one count but fewer than ten. The chain is built from TRBV9 and TRBJ2-5; 10 bases are shared with TRBD1. Germline CDR1 is SGDLS and CDR2 is YYNGEE. Germline trimming cut 4 bases from V and 5 bases from J; bases unmatched to any gene: 5. CDR3 length equals 14 residues. This CDR3 reads CASSPGTGAETQYF. CDR3 in DNA: TGTGCCAGCAGCCCCGGGACAGGGGCGGAGACCCAGTACTTC.

Sample share makes this clone medium-sized. This chain uses TRBV6-4 with TRBJ2-2; 9 bases are a match to TRBD1. The germline V gene encodes CDR1 MRHNA and CDR2 SNTAGT. Trimming took 0 bases from V and 1 from J; bases not matched to a gene: 0. This CDR3 is built from 16 residues. CDR3 bases: TGTGCCAGCAGTGACTCGGGACAGGGGAACACCGGGGAGCTGTTTTTT. It translates to CASSDSGQGNTGELFF.

The V gene is TRBV25-1, the J gene TRBJ2-4; weak D call: TRBD2 (6 bases). V gave up 4 bases and J gave up 1 base, with 11 bases separating them. In germline, CDR1 is MGHDK, CDR2 SYGVNS. The CDR3 has 15 residues. CDR3 amino acids: CASSGAGRAKNIQYF. CDR3 bases: TGTGCCAGCAGTGGGGCAGGGAGGGCCAAAAACATTCAGTACTTC.

The DNA of the CDR3 is TGCGCCAGCAGCCACCTTGTCCCCAGTAGCACGAACTATGGCTACACCTTC. Translation gives CASSHLVPSSTNYGYTF. V is TRBV4-1 and J is TRBJ1-2; no clear D gene. V gave up 3 bases and J gave up 2 bases, with 19 bases separating them. From germline, CDR1 is MGHRA and CDR2 YSYEKL. The CDR3 is 17 amino acids.

CDR3 DNA: TGTGCCAGCAGCCAAGATGGCAGGGGTTCTCTCTCCGCTAACTATGGCTACACCTTC. It codes for CASSQDGRGSLSANYGYTF. The chain links TRBV4-2 to TRBJ1-2; the D gene is possibly TRBD1 (6 bases). Per the germline V gene, CDR1 is LGHNA and CDR2 is YNFKEQ. Trimming removed 0 bases from V and 0 bases from J, with 20 bases in between. The CDR3 spans 19 residues.

The chain combines TRBV29-1 with TRBJ2-1; 8 bases fit TRBD2. Germline loops: CDR1 SQVTM, CDR2 ANQGSEA. Trimming at V came to 1 base and at J to 7 bases, leaving 9 bases not matched to a gene. The CDR3 contains 15 residues. The CDR3 region has the DNA TGCAGCGTTGAAGTGGACGGGAGGGTTTGGAATGAGCAGTTCTTC. Translating it yields CSVEVDGRVWNEQFF.

The chain employs TRBV11-3 and TRBJ1-1; D is unresolved. The CDR3 loop spans 12 amino acids. Trimming took 3 bases from V and 7 from J, leaving 9 bases between them. Germline CDR1 is SGHNT and CDR2 is YENEEA. In nucleotides, the CDR3 is TGTGCCAGCAGCTTTACCGGAGGTGAAGCTTTCTTT. Residues: CASSFTGGEAFF.